This T cell receptor beta chain was recovered during a study of OX40 agonist ivuxolimab in advanced cancers. In the study overall: The study enrolled dose-escalation patients with hepatocellular carcinoma, melanoma, renal cell or head and neck cancer.

The study sampled blood at baseline, cycle 4 day 1, and cycle 7 day 1. In regard to this clone: What it binds is not known.

Method: immunoSEQ multiplex PCR; TCRdb's copy keeps in-frame clones and lacks some. The repertoire holds 65,000 to 80,000 clones, with about 93% as singletons. Study-wide results and limits: Antigen targets of the expanded peripheral T cells went undetermined.

Trimming shortened V by 6 bases and J by 3 bases, and 11 bases separated the two germline ends. The length of the CDR3 is 14 residues. Germline V gene lookup returns CDR1 MNHEY and CDR2 SVGAGI. The chain joins TRBV6-5 to TRBJ2-2; a possible D gene is TRBD2 (6 bases). This receptor was obtained from an adult with an advanced solid tumor such as melanoma, head and neck, liver or kidney cancer. The sample in question was CD4+ or CD8+ T cells sorted from blood, obtained in a trial of the OX40 agonist ivuxolimab. This chain's CDR3 is CASSLGLYTGELFF. CDR3 DNA sequence: TGTGCCAGCAGCCTCGGACTATACACCGGGGAGCTGTTTTTT.